Below are 12 T cell receptor beta chains sequenced from a single sample in a study of sequential checkpoint blockade in melanoma. Generated by immunoSEQ multiplex PCR, the TCRdb table keeps only in-frame clones and is missing some. The sample holds fewer than 6,500 clones; around 53% are singletons and the top ten take less than 55%. Regarding treatment: randomized to nivolumab then ipilimumab (arm A) or the reverse (arm B). Specimen: CD8+ T cells sorted from blood (inferred from file names), collected from a patient given nivolumab and ipilimumab in sequence. The receptors come from a human donor with melanoma.

V and J are TRBV4-3 and TRBJ2-7, with D possibly TRBD1 on 5 matching bases. Germline V gene data show CDR1 as LGHNA and CDR2 as YSLEER. The CDR3 has 15 amino acids. V was cut by 1 base and J by 0 bases, with 10 bases left in between. The CDR3 nucleotides read TGCGCCAGCAGCCAAGCTTGGGGCAGCTCCTACGAGCAGTACTTC. Translation: CASSQAWGSSYEQYF.

Concerning this clone: This sample also contains other DNA sequences that code for the same CDR3. The genes are TRBV4-3 and TRBJ2-7; TRBD1 matches 8 bases. Germline CDR1 reads LGHNA; CDR2 reads YSLEER. CDR3 length equals 13 residues. With V trimmed by 2 bases and J by 7 bases, 4 bases remained unmatched. The CDR3 nucleotides are TGCGCCAGCAGCCAACGGACAGGGCGGGAGCAGTACTTC. Encoded protein: CASSQRTGREQYF.

V gene TRBV5-6 combines with J gene TRBJ1-1, with D hard to call. Trimming pared 5 bases from V and 6 bases from J, leaving 11 bases between. This CDR3 region has 12 residues. In germline, CDR1 is SGHDT, CDR2 YYEEEE. CDR3 nucleotides: TGTGCCAGCAGGACGGGGTTCGCTGAAGCTTTCTTT. The encoded protein is CASRTGFAEAFF. Based on the CDR3 plus reference TRBV5-6 and TRBJ1-1, the full variable domain is DAGVTQSPTHLIKTRGQQVTLRCSPKSGHDTVSWYQQALGQGPQFIFQYYEEEERQRGNFPDRFSGHQFPNYSSELNVNALLLGDSALYLCASRTGFAEAFFGQGTRLTVV.

The rearrangement links TRBV29-1 to TRBJ1-2; perhaps TRBD1 as D (5 bases). Trimming shortened V by 5 bases and J by 8 bases, and 18 bases separated the two germline ends. Germline V CDR1 and CDR2: SQVTM, ANQGSEA. The CDR3 consists of 13 residues. CDR3 protein: CSVWAPDQGGYTF. Here the CDR3 DNA reads TGCAGCGTTTGGGCACCGGATCAGGGAGGCTACACCTTC.

V is TRBV19 and J is TRBJ1-4; D uncertain. Trimming shortened V by 8 bases and J by 5 bases, and 15 bases separated the two germline ends. This CDR3 spans 14 amino acids. CDR1 is LNHDA and CDR2 is SQIVND in the germline V gene (reference sequence). CDR3: CASSPPRANEKLFF. CDR3 sequence (DNA): TGTGCCAGTTCCCCCCCCCGAGCCAATGAAAAACTGTTTTTT.

The chain has TRBV6-6 and TRBJ2-2; 9 bases match TRBD1. The CDR3 contains 15 residues. The J segment lost 3 bases and the V segment lost 5 bases, leaving 4 bases of the junction unmatched. Germline CDR1 MNHNY, CDR2 SVGAGI (reference sequence). The CDR3 coding sequence is TGTGCCAGCAGTGGGGACAGGGATTACACCGGGGAGCTGTTTTTT. Protein: CASSGDRDYTGELFF.

A few counts support this clone. The gene calls are TRBV4-2 and TRBJ2-7; 12 bases are shared with TRBD1. The CDR3 consists of 16 residues. Unmatched junction bases numbered 9, after V lost 5 bases and J lost 4 bases. Germline V gene lookup returns CDR1 LGHNA and CDR2 YNFKEQ. CDR3 coding DNA: TGTGCCAGCAGCACGTGGGGACAGGGGGCGCGTTACGAGCAGTACTTC. The encoded protein is CASSTWGQGARYEQYF.

The V gene is TRBV30, the J gene TRBJ1-1, with TRBD1 as a possible D gene (5 bases). V lost 4 bases and J lost 4, with 19 bases in between. Germline CDR1 reads GTSNPN; CDR2 reads SVGIG (reference sequence). This CDR3 is built from 15 residues. CDR3: CAWNDGGGSGTEAFF. The CDR3 DNA sequence: TGTGCCTGGAACGACGGGGGTGGGTCTGGCACTGAAGCTTTCTTT. The full variable domain, in which reference TRBV30 and TRBJ1-1 provide the parts outside the CDR3, is SQTIHQWPATLVQPVGSPLSLECTVEGTSNPNLYWYRQAAGRGLQLLFYSVGIGQISSEVPQNLSASRPQDRQFILSSKKLLLSDSGFYLCAWNDGGGSGTEAFFGQGTRLTVV.

This clone has more than one count but fewer than ten. At one end the junction does not follow the germline gene, possibly because of a read error. This chain joins TRBV7-9 and TRBJ2-7; 10 bases fit TRBD2. CDR3 length: 13 residues. Germline CDR1 SEHNR, CDR2 FQNEAQ (reference sequence). The DNA for the CDR3 is TGTGCCACCAGCAGCCTAGCGGGGGAAGAGCAGTACTTC. Translating it yields CATSSLAGEEQYF.

V usage is TRBV5-6 and J usage is TRBJ1-1; D might be TRBD1 (6 bases). Trimming cost V 0 bases and J 10 bases, with 10 bases left between them. CDR1 SGHDT and CDR2 YYEEEE come from the germline V gene. This CDR3 spans 12 amino acids. The CDR3 bases are TGTGCCAGCAGCTTGGTACAGGGCGTAGCTTTCTTT. This gives the protein CASSLVQGVAFF.

V and J are TRBV28 and TRBJ2-7; D may be TRBD2 (5 bases). Trimming took off 2 bases at V and 2 bases at J, with 10 bases between the two ends. The germline V gene has CDR1 MDHEN and CDR2 SYDVKM. The CDR3 totals 14 residues. The CDR3 DNA reads as TGTGCCAGCAGTTTAGAAGGAGGCCCCTACGAGCAGTACTTC. Protein: CASSLEGGPYEQYF.

The J gene is TRBJ2-7, the V gene TRBV7-6; D remains ambiguous. This CDR3 has 13 amino acids. Germline CDR1 reads SGHVS; CDR2 reads FNYEAQ. V lost 7 bases and J lost 3, with 13 bases in between. This chain's CDR3 is CASTPGGRYEQYF. CDR3 DNA sequence: TGTGCCAGCACCCCCGGCGGTCGCTACGAGCAGTACTTC.